These 7 T cell receptor beta chains came from one sample sequenced in a study of a mutant IDH1 vaccine in newly diagnosed glioma. Time point here: week 5, during vaccination. Every single dose of the vaccine, 300 ug of mutant IDH1 20-mer peptide, came with topical imiquimod. Generated by immunoSEQ multiplex PCR, the TCRdb table keeps only in-frame clones and is missing some. The sample shows tens of thousands of clones, roughly 82% of them seen only once. Their antigen targets remain unknown. The source material was PBMCs, sampled from a glioma patient whose treatment included an IDH1 peptide vaccine. The receptors were gathered from a woman aged 18-29 years with glioma. Some clones in this sample may be carry-over from other donors' samples.

This clone was observed a single time. The rearrangement joins TRBV10-1 to TRBJ1-1; 7 bases line up with TRBD1. Losses at the gene ends were 9 bases for V and 0 bases for J; bases not matched to a gene: 13. Germline CDR1 and CDR2: WNHNN and SYGVQD (reference sequence). CDR3 length equals 16 residues. The CDR3 DNA reads as TGCGCCAGATGTCAATTAACAGGGGCCGTGAACACTGAAGCTTTCTTT. This gives the protein CARCQLTGAVNTEAFF.

This rearrangement joins TRBV6-5 to TRBJ1-2; 7 nucleotides match TRBD1. The CDR3 loop spans 15 amino acids. J was trimmed by 8 bases and V by 7 bases; bases with no gene match: 16. Germline V lookup: CDR1 MNHEY, CDR2 SVGAGI. This chain's CDR3 is CASTSTGNGLGGYTF. Written as DNA, the CDR3 is TGTGCCAGCACCTCGACAGGGAACGGATTGGGAGGCTACACCTTC.

The rearrangement uses TRBV7-9 and TRBJ1-1; D is uncertain. CDR1 is SEHNR, CDR2 FQNEAQ, per germline (reference sequence). The CDR3 has 14 residues. The V gene lost 1 base and the J gene lost 1 base, with 7 bases spanning the gap. This chain's CDR3 is CASSLESTNTEAFF. In DNA form, the CDR3 reads TGTGCCAGCAGCTTAGAATCGACGAACACTGAAGCTTTCTTT.

The rearrangement joins TRBV5-1 to TRBJ2-7; D is unclear. Looked up from germline, CDR1 is SGHRS and CDR2 is YFSETQ. Trimming removed 3 bases at V and 2 bases at J, with 12 bases between. The CDR3 spans 14 residues. CDR3 sequence (DNA): TGCGCCAGCAGCTCATCAACGGGCCCCTACGAGCAGTACTTC. It encodes CASSSSTGPYEQYF.

This chain links TRBV27 with TRBJ2-3; 11 positions match TRBD2. Trimming took 2 bases from V and 6 from J; bases not matched to a gene: 7. The CDR3 covers 16 residues. The V gene's germline CDR1 is MNHEY and CDR2 SMNVEV (reference sequence). CDR3 protein: CASSLRASGGTDTQYF. The DNA for the CDR3 is TGTGCCAGCAGTTTAAGGGCTAGCGGGGGGACTGATACGCAGTATTTT.

This chain joins TRBV4-1 and TRBJ1-4; TRBD1 matches at 7 bases. In germline, CDR1 is MGHRA, CDR2 YSYEKL. This CDR3 spans 15 amino acids. Trimming cost V 0 bases and J 6 bases; bases outside gene matches: 4. CDR3 region: CASSQDGGGDEKLFF. Written as DNA, the CDR3 is TGCGCCAGCAGCCAAGATGGAGGGGGCGATGAAAAACTGTTTTTT.

This sequence joins TRBV10-2 and TRBJ2-1, with TRBD2 identical over 7 bases. The CDR3 length is 15 residues. After removal of 8 bases from V and 14 bases from J, the junction contained 21 bases not matched to a gene. Per germline, CDR1 WSHSY and CDR2 SAAADI. The chain's CDR3 is CASLTGGGGTQEEFF. The DNA for the CDR3 is TGCGCCAGCCTCACCGGCGGCGGGGGAACTCAGGAGGAGTTCTTC.